This T cell receptor beta chain was identified in a study of blood T cell repertoires in COVID-19. The overall study: The United States, Italy and Spain were the sources of the acute and convalescent COVID-19 samples. In each case, the material was cDNA or gDNA derived from T cells, B-cell-depleted T cells, or PBMCs.

V shed 5 bases and J 5 bases; nucleotides not matched to a gene: 11. CDR3 length equals 16 residues. Germline CDR1 and CDR2: SGHTA and FQGNSA. Original methodology: Reference gene primer amplification gave nucleated cell count estimates. TCRdb's copy holds only in-frame clones and misses some; the assay was immunoSEQ multiplex PCR. V, J and clone size are those of that table, while D and trimming were read from the DNA. The table lists tens of thousands of clones, almost 85% of them singletons. The sequenced material came from peripheral blood. V and J are TRBV7-2 and TRBJ1-5, with TRBD1 matching over 8 bases. This clonotype originated in a man aged 45 to 65 with acute or convalescent COVID-19. The CDR3 is CASSPNGQGLDQPQHF. In DNA, the CDR3 is TGTGCCAGCAGCCCCAACGGACAGGGCCTAGATCAGCCCCAGCATTTT.